This TCR beta chain was recorded in a study of cytomegalovirus exposure and HLA in healthy donors. Turning to the study itself: From HLA-typed donors, an early data release held about 85 million unique TCRs.

PCR amplification relied on 60 Vbeta primers (plus 13 Jbeta primers). The table came from immunoSEQ multiplex PCR; TCRdb's copy has only in-frame clones and leaves some out. The sample shows about 69,000 clones, about 74% of them seen only once. CDR3 length equals 14 residues. The germline V gene has CDR1 SGHDN and CDR2 FVKESK. J gave up 7 bases and V 4 bases, and 4 bases lay outside the gene matches. Sequencing was performed on PBMCs. The V and J genes are TRBV14 and TRBJ2-4, with 10 nucleotides matching TRBD1. This sequence originates from a woman aged 55-75 years in good health and CMV-seropositive. CDR3 region: CASSRGTGVNIQYF. The DNA for the CDR3 is TGTGCCAGCAGCCGTGGGACAGGGGTCAACATTCAGTACTTC. Full variable domain (remainder filled in from reference TRBV14 and TRBJ2-4): EAGVTQFPSHSVIEKGQTVTLRCDPISGHDNLYWYRRVMGKEIKFLLHFVKESKQDESGMPNNRFLAERTGGTYSTLKVQPAELEDSGVYFCASSRGTGVNIQYFGAGTRLSVL.